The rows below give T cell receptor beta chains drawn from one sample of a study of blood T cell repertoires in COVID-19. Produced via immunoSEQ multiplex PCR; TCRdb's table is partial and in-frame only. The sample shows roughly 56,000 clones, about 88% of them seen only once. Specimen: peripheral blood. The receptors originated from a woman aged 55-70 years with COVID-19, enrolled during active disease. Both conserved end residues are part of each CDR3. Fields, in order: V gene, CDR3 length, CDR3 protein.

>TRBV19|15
CASSDRARGTDTQYF
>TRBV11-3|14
CASSPLAGHREQFF
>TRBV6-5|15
CASSYSPGTAYGYTF
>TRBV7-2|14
CASSLENSNYGYTF
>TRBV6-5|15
CASSVSMRVESPLHF
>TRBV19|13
CASSGIPNTEAFF
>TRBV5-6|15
CASSLGAGTGNTIYF
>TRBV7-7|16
CATAAGGGIPNNEQFF
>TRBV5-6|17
CASSPGAWTGKVNEQFF
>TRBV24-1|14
CATSGTQGTDTQYF
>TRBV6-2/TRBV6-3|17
CASSYSLTSLAKNIQYF
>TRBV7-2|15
CATGVRRGGYNEQFF
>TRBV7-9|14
CASSLAGAVGELFF
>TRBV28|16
CASSLGVQGGNQPQHF